Listed below are T cell receptor beta chains from one sample, sequenced in a study of T cells in Graves' hyperthyroidism and ophthalmopathy. TCRdb reprocessed the multiplex PCR reads with MiXCR, giving one entry per CDR3 protein. In the table there are 350,000 to 450,000 distinct CDR3 sequences, about an eighth of which are singletons. The sequencing input was blood. The receptors were sampled from a middle-aged man with Graves' ophthalmopathy. Each CDR3 is given with its conserved first and last residue. D genes are given only for firm matches. Where a row states a size, it is once, few, many or the class of an expanded clone; other rows omit it.

J gene | clone size | D gene | V gene | CDR3 protein | CDR3 DNA
TRBJ1-1 | few | . | TRBV4-1 | CASSQDPTGNTEAFF | TGCGCCAGCAGCCAAGATCCGACGGGGAACACTGAAGCTTTCTTT
TRBJ2-1 | many | . | TRBV13 | CASSPRVSSYNEQFF | TGTGCCAGCAGCCCTCGGGTGAGCTCCTACAATGAGCAGTTCTTC
TRBJ2-2 | . | TRBD2 | TRBV19 | CASSPRLASNTGELFF | TGTGCCAGTAGTCCCCGACTAGCCTCGAACACCGGGGAGCTGTTTTTT
TRBJ2-1 | few | TRBD2 | TRBV7-9 | CASSSRLGGRATYNEQFF | TGTGCCAGCAGCTCACGTCTTGGCGGGAGGGCCACCTACAATGAGCAGTTCTTC
TRBJ2-6 | many | . | TRBV2 | CASSQGGTSGANVLTF | TGTGCCAGCAGTCAGGGGGGGACGTCTGGGGCCAACGTCCTGACTTTC
TRBJ2-1 | many | TRBD2 | TRBV30 | CAGSLAGEGEQFF | TGTGCCGGAAGCCTAGCGGGAGAGGGTGAGCAGTTCTTC
TRBJ2-5 | many | TRBD1 | TRBV12-3/TRBV12-4 | CASTGLGQGETQYF | TGTGCCAGCACCGGACTCGGACAGGGAGAGACCCAGTACTTC
TRBJ2-5 | few | TRBD2 | TRBV10-3 | CATGGLAGEMETQYF | TGTGCCACAGGGGGGTTAGCGGGAGAGATGGAGACCCAGTACTTC
TRBJ2-1 | many | TRBD2 | TRBV18 | CASSQGLAVDNEQFF | TGTGCCAGCTCACAGGGACTAGCGGTCGACAATGAGCAGTTCTTC
TRBJ2-7 | many | . | TRBV3-1 | CASSAGQLSSYEQYF | TGTGCCAGCAGCGCCGGACAGTTGAGCTCCTACGAGCAGTACTTC
TRBJ2-7 | . | . | TRBV29-1 | CSFQAGPYEQYF | TGCAGCTTCCAGGCAGGGCCCTACGAGCAGTACTTC
TRBJ2-7 | few | . | TRBV19 | CASSMGQGSYEQYF | TGTGCCAGTAGTATGGGGCAGGGGTCTTACGAGCAGTACTTC
TRBJ1-2 | . | TRBD1 | TRBV29-1 | CSVDRGRSGYTF | TGCAGCGTTGACAGGGGGCGAAGTGGCTACACCTTC
TRBJ2-7 | few | . | TRBV6-7 | CASSPRSADSYEQYF | TGTGCCAGCAGTCCCCGCTCGGCAGACTCCTACGAGCAGTACTTC
TRBJ1-1 | many | . | TRBV5-1 | CASSLDWGWGTEAFF | TGCGCCAGCAGCTTGGATTGGGGTTGGGGCACTGAAGCTTTCTTT
TRBJ1-1 | many | TRBD1 | TRBV5-6 | CASSPPDRGKTEAFF | TGTGCCAGCAGCCCTCCCGACAGGGGTAAGACTGAAGCTTTCTTT
TRBJ2-1 | many | . | TRBV5-1 | CASSHPGQQQFF | TGCGCCAGCAGTCACCCCGGACAGCAGCAGTTCTTC